This T cell receptor beta chain was identified during a study of CD8 T cells in Susac syndrome. Trimming removed 8 bases from V and 2 bases from J; junction bases left unmatched: 3. The CDR3 is made up of 15 amino acids. Germline values: CDR1 SNHLY, CDR2 FYNNEI. RNA in amounts of roughly 0.5 to 1 ug was reverse transcribed with random hexamers. A multiplex approach, immunoSEQ multiplex PCR, amplified TCR beta CDR3 across 54 Vbeta and 13 Jbeta. TCRdb re-analysed the immunoSEQ multiplex PCR reads in MiXCR, keeping a single row per CDR3 protein. The table records around 80,000 distinct CDR3 sequences, just under 95% of them present only once. Sequencing targeted TCR beta in blood CD8+ and CD4+ T cells.

Sequencing was done on a sample of CD8+ T cells from PBMCs. The chain has TRBV2 and TRBJ2-1, with 13 bases fitting TRBD2. The receptor's source is a human donor in good health. CDR3 residues: CASQLAGGPYNEQFF. Here the CDR3 DNA reads TGTGCCAGCCAACTAGCGGGAGGGCCCTACAATGAGCAGTTCTTC.